This T cell receptor (beta chain) was sequenced for a study of shared clonotypes between healthy human individuals. Whole-study findings and limits: Clonotype sharing among the donors was expected to vary with sequencing depth.

There are 15 residues in the CDR3. With 0 bases removed from V and 6 bases from J, the gap between germline ends came to 13 bases. CDR1 SGDLS and CDR2 YYNGEE come from the germline V gene. For this clone: The antigen is undetermined.

Donors included only healthy HIV-negative adults lacking recent acute infections or vaccinations. Running of the assay took place at deep level. Once extracted for a subset, genomic DNA was divided evenly among several immunoSEQ plates. TCRdb keeps only in-frame clones here, not all; method: immunoSEQ multiplex PCR. This sample has some 2,400,000 clones, with approximately 94% found just once. The sequenced sample consisted of naive CD4+ T cells sorted from blood. The subset is: CD45RA+ positively selected. The chain uses TRBV9 and TRBJ2-4; a possible D gene is TRBD2 (6 bases). The sequence was obtained from a young man in good health. The DNA for the CDR3 is TGTGCCAGCAGCGTAGATCTCACCGGGGGAAACATTCAGTACTTC. Protein product: CASSVDLTGGNIQYF.